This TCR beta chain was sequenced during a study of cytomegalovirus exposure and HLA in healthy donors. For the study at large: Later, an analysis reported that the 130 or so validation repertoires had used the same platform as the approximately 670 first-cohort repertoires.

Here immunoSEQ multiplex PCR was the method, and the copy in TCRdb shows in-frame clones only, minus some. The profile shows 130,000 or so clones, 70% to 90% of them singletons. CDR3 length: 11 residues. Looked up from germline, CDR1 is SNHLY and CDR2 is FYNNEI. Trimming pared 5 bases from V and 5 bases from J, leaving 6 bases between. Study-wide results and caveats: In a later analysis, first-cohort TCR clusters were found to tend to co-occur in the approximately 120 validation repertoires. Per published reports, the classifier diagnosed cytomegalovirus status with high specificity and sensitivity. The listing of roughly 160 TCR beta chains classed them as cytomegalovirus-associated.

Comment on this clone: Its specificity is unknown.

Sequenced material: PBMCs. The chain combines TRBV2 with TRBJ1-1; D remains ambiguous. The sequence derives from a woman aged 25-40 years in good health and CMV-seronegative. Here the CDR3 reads CASSPGTEAFF. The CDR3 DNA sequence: TGTGCCAGCAGTCCCGGGACTGAAGCTTTCTTT.